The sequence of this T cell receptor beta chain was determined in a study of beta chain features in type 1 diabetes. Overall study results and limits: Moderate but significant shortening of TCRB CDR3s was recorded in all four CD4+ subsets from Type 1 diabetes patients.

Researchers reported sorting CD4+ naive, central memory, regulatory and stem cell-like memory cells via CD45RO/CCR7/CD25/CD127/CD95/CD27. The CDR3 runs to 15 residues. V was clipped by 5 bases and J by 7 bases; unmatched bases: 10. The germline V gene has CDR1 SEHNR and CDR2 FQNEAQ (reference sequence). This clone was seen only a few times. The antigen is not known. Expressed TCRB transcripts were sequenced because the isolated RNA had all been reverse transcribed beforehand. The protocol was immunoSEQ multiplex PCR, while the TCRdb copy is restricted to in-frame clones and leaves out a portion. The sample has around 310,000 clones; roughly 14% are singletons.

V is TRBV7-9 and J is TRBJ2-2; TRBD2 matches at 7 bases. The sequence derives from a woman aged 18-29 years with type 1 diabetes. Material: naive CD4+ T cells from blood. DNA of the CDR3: TGTGCCAGCAGCGCTAAGGGGAGGGTCGTCGGGGAGCTGTTTTTT. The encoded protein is CASSAKGRVVGELFF.